These 18 T cell receptor beta chains came from one sample sequenced in a study of cytomegalovirus exposure and HLA in healthy donors. PCR involved 60 Vbeta and 13 Jbeta primers. The assay was immunoSEQ multiplex PCR, and TCRdb's table has in-frame clones only and misses some. The sample lists about 180,000 clones, 84% occurring once. Sequenced sample: PBMCs. These receptors all stem from a girl between 10 and 17 years old in good health and CMV-seropositive.

V usage is TRBV27 and J usage is TRBJ1-1, with 8 bases matching TRBD1. The CDR3 extends over 16 amino acids. Germline trimming cut 0 bases from V and 5 bases from J; bases unmatched to any gene: 8. Per germline, CDR1 MNHEY and CDR2 SMNVEV (reference sequence). The DNA for the CDR3 is TGTGCCAGCAGTTTATCGTGGCAGGGGGCAGGTACTGAAGCTTTCTTT. Amino acids: CASSLSWQGAGTEAFF.

The chain carries TRBV4-1 and TRBJ1-2, with 7 bases that match TRBD1. The germline gives CDR1 MGHRA, CDR2 YSYEKL. This CDR3 region has 14 residues. Trimming cost V 4 bases and J 4 bases; bases outside gene matches: 6. The chain's CDR3 is CASSPGGRIYGYTF. CDR3 coding DNA: TGCGCCAGCAGCCCAGGGGGACGGATCTATGGCTACACCTTC.

V gene TRBV6-5 combines with J gene TRBJ1-5; 7 bases align to TRBD1. The CDR3 spans 15 residues. In germline, CDR1 is MNHEY, CDR2 SVGAGI. J was trimmed by 2 bases and V by 6 bases; bases with no gene match: 7. The chain's CDR3 is CASSRAGQGNQPQHF. Here the CDR3 DNA reads TGTGCCAGCAGCCGAGCAGGACAGGGCAATCAGCCCCAGCATTTT.

The CDR3 DNA reads as TGTGCCAGCAGCTCCCGGACTAGCGGGGGGGACGAGCAGTACTTC. Translation gives CASSSRTSGGDEQYF. V and J are TRBV7-9 and TRBJ2-7, with 15 bases aligning to TRBD2. V shed 4 bases, J shed 5 bases, and the junction held 3 bases outside the gene matches. Germline V gives CDR1 SEHNR, CDR2 FQNEAQ (reference sequence). This CDR3 is built from 15 residues.

The V and J genes are TRBV7-8 and TRBJ1-3, with 10 bases that match TRBD1. Germline V CDR1 and CDR2: SGHVS, FQNEAQ. The CDR3 has 16 residues. The ends lost 1 base at V and 4 bases at J; junction bases unmatched: 4. CDR3 sequence reads: CASSLVGTGEGNTIYF. CDR3 DNA: TGTGCCAGCAGCTTAGTCGGGACAGGGGAGGGAAACACCATATATTTT.

J is TRBJ1-3 and V is TRBV15; D is unclear. Trimming took 6 bases from V and 0 from J, leaving 12 bases between them. In germline, CDR1 is LNHNV, CDR2 YYDKDF (reference sequence). This CDR3 is 15 amino acids long. The CDR3 sequence is CATSERSISGNTIYF. CDR3 coding DNA: TGTGCCACCAGTGAGAGGTCCATCTCTGGAAACACCATATATTTT. Filled out from reference TRBV15 and TRBJ1-3, the complete variable domain reads DAMVIQNPRYQVTQFGKPVTLSCSQTLNHNVMYWYQQKSSQAPKLLFHYYDKDFNNEADTPDNFQSRRPNTSFCFLDIRSPGLGDTAMYLCATSERSISGNTIYFGEGSWLTVV.

This clone was seen just once. The gene calls are TRBV2 and TRBJ2-1; 11 bases fit TRBD2. Germline V CDR1 and CDR2: SNHLY, FYNNEI. The junction had 4 bases not matched to a gene; V was cut back by 4 bases and J by 5 bases. The CDR3 is 15 residues long. CDR3 sequence: CASSVISGGDNEQFF. As DNA, the CDR3 is TGTGCCAGCAGTGTCATTAGCGGGGGGGACAATGAGCAGTTCTTC.

This clone was detected a few times. The rearrangement uses TRBV7-2 and TRBJ1-1, with a tentative D call TRBD1 (6 bases). Germline CDR1 reads SGHTA; CDR2 reads FQGNSA. This CDR3 is 15 amino acids long. The germline V and J ends were trimmed by 3 bases and 1 base, with 12 bases remaining between them. In DNA form, the CDR3 reads TGTGCCAGCAGCTTCCAGGGGTGGGGGAACACTGAAGCTTTCTTT. This gives the protein CASSFQGWGNTEAFF.

Regarding this clone: This sample includes further DNA sequences coding for the same CDR3. The rearrangement uses TRBV5-4 and TRBJ1-1, with D possibly being TRBD1 (5 bases). The length of the CDR3 is 13 residues. CDR1 SGHNT and CDR2 YYREEE come from the germline V gene (reference sequence). The V end was cut by 1 base, the J end by 4 bases, with 8 bases between. Here the CDR3 reads CASSLRGSTEAFF. Here the CDR3 DNA reads TGTGCCAGCAGCTTGCGGGGGAGCACTGAAGCTTTCTTT.

This chain joins TRBV5-6 and TRBJ2-5; TRBD1 aligns across 10 bases. V gave up 3 bases and J gave up 5 bases; unmatched junction bases: 7. Germline loops: CDR1 SGHDT, CDR2 YYEEEE. The CDR3 sequence is 15 residues long. This CDR3 is CASSSSTGGRETQYF. The CDR3 bases are TGTGCCAGCAGCTCTTCGACAGGGGGCAGGGAGACCCAGTACTTC. Full variable domain (remainder filled in from reference TRBV5-6 and TRBJ2-5): DAGVTQSPTHLIKTRGQQVTLRCSPKSGHDTVSWYQQALGQGPQFIFQYYEEEERQRGNFPDRFSGHQFPNYSSELNVNALLLGDSALYLCASSSSTGGRETQYFGPGTRLLVL.

This clone was seen just once. The V call is TRBV27, the J call TRBJ2-1; 9 bases map to TRBD2. Germline CDR1 and CDR2: MNHEY and SMNVEV (reference sequence). This CDR3 is built from 16 residues. Trimming at V came to 5 bases and at J to 3 bases, leaving 8 bases not matched to a gene. CDR3 in DNA: TGTGCCAGCAGTCGTAGCGGGGGAGGTTACTACAATGAGCAGTTCTTC. Its protein is CASSRSGGGYYNEQFF.

The chain combines TRBV14 with TRBJ1-2; 12 bases match TRBD1. Losses at the gene ends were 1 base for V and 7 bases for J; bases not matched to a gene: 7. Looked up from germline, CDR1 is SGHDN and CDR2 is FVKESK. The CDR3 length is 16 residues. As DNA, the CDR3 is TGTGCCAGCAGCCAAGCAGGGACAGGGGGCAGTTTTGGCTACACCTTC. This sequence encodes CASSQAGTGGSFGYTF.

The genes are TRBV11-2 and TRBJ2-2; unclear D gene. V was trimmed by 6 bases and J by 3 bases, leaving 14 bases between them. CDR3 size: 15 residues. Germline assignment: CDR1 SGHAT and CDR2 FQNNGV. CDR3 sequence reads: CASRVTELYTGELFF. In DNA, the CDR3 is TGTGCCAGCAGGGTGACGGAGTTATACACCGGGGAGCTGTTTTTT.

V gene TRBV18 combines with J gene TRBJ2-5; no firm D call. CDR3 length: 12 residues. CDR1 is KGHSH and CDR2 is LQKENI in the germline V gene. V shed 6 bases and J shed 2 bases, with 7 bases lying between them. The CDR3 DNA sequence: TGTGCCAGCTCCACCTATCAAGAGACCCAGTACTTC. Translating gives CASSTYQETQYF.

V and J are TRBV6-6 and TRBJ1-2; no firm D call. Germline CDR1 MNHNY, CDR2 SVGAGI (reference sequence). This CDR3 comprises 15 residues. Trimming removed 3 bases from V and 5 bases from J, with 16 bases in between. CDR3 region: CASSYLRRDRYGYTF. As DNA, the CDR3 is TGTGCCAGCAGTTATTTGAGGAGGGATCGGTATGGCTACACCTTC.

This clone was detected only a few times. The chain couples TRBV7-3 to TRBJ1-5, with TRBD1 matching over 8 bases. CDR1 and CDR2 from the germline V gene are SGHTA and FQGTGA. The V gene end was trimmed by 5 bases and the J gene end by 0 bases; junction bases not matched to a gene: 12. There are 18 residues in the CDR3. The CDR3, as DNA: TGTGCCAGCAGCCTGTTTGGACAGGGCCCTTATAGCAATCAGCCCCAGCATTTT. Protein product: CASSLFGQGPYSNQPQHF.

This clone showed up just a few times. Within the sample, other DNA sequences also encode this same CDR3. The V gene is TRBV27, the J gene TRBJ2-1; 7 bases are shared with TRBD1. The V segment lost 5 bases and the J segment 10 bases; nucleotides outside the gene matches: 17. The germline V gene encodes CDR1 MNHEY and CDR2 SMNVEV (reference sequence). This CDR3 is built from 16 residues. The CDR3 DNA is TGTGCCAGCAGTCCAACCCTCCGGGACAGCGTAGGCGAGCAGTTCTTC. Its translation: CASSPTLRDSVGEQFF.

This CDR3 is CASSQGDRADYNSPLHF. DNA for the CDR3: TGCGCCAGCAGCCAGGGGGACAGGGCGGATTATAATTCACCCCTCCACTTT. V usage is TRBV4-1 and J usage is TRBJ1-6, with 9 bases aligning to TRBD1. Germline-derived CDR1 and CDR2 are MGHRA and YSYEKL. The V gene end was trimmed by 3 bases and the J gene end by 4 bases; junction bases not matched to a gene: 7. The CDR3 runs to 17 residues.